The 10 T cell receptor beta chains presented below share a single source sample, sequenced in a study of beta chain features in type 1 diabetes. The sequenced template was cDNA made from the entire isolated RNA. Generated by immunoSEQ multiplex PCR, the TCRdb table keeps only in-frame clones and is missing some. The sample consists of under 800,000 clones, 15% to 17% of them appearing once. Sequencing input: naive CD4+ T cells from blood. The receptors here all came from a man aged 18-30 years in good health.

This clone was seen a few times. V and J are TRBV29-1 and TRBJ2-7; D might be TRBD2 (6 bases). Germline CDR1 reads SQVTM; CDR2 reads ANQGSEA. The CDR3 spans 13 residues. Trimming removed 0 bases at V and 6 bases at J, with 12 bases between. CDR3 sequence (DNA): TGCAGCGTTGAAGACGCTCGGGGGAGCGAGCAGTACTTC. This translates into CSVEDARGSEQYF.

This clone was recorded a few times. The V call is TRBV7-2, the J call TRBJ1-1; D not certain. The CDR3 is 15 residues long. Germline values: CDR1 SGHTA, CDR2 FQGNSA. V lost 1 base to trimming and J lost 10 bases, with 19 bases between them. The CDR3 region is CASSLVATRAEGAFF. In DNA form, the CDR3 reads TGTGCCAGCAGCTTAGTTGCAACACGGGCCGAAGGAGCTTTCTTT. The variable domain in full, with the rest retrieved from reference TRBV7-2 and TRBJ1-1, is GAGVSQSPSNKVTEKGKDVELRCDPISGHTALYWYRQSLGQGLEFLIYFQGNSAPDKSGLPSDRFSAERTGGSVSTLTIQRTQQEDSAVYLCASSLVATRAEGAFFGQGTRLTVV.

In its sample, this clone was seen a few times. J is TRBJ1-5 and V is TRBV27, with a weak D call TRBD1 (6 bases). The CDR3 contains 14 residues. Trimming shortened V by 2 bases and J by 3 bases, and 8 bases separated the two germline ends. The V gene's germline CDR1 is MNHEY and CDR2 SMNVEV (reference sequence). The CDR3 region has the DNA TGTGCCAGCAGTTTAGGGGGCCCCAATCAGCCCCAGCATTTT. As protein: CASSLGGPNQPQHF.

In this sample, this clone turned up once. The same CDR3 can be traced to other DNA sequences in this sample. CDR3 coding DNA: TGCAGTGCTAGACCTGCATACGAGCAGTACTTC. Protein product: CSARPAYEQYF. The chain uses TRBV20-1 and TRBJ2-7; unclear D gene. CDR1 is DFQATT and CDR2 is SNEGSKA in the germline V gene (reference sequence). The ends were cut back, 2 bases at V and 4 bases at J, with 6 bases in the middle. The CDR3 runs 11 residues.

The V and J genes are TRBV2 and TRBJ2-7; D call uncertain. Germline V gene data show CDR1 as SNHLY and CDR2 as FYNNEI. V lost 6 bases and J lost 1, with 10 bases in between. The CDR3 sequence is 13 residues long. The CDR3 DNA sequence: TGTGCCAGCAGGGTGGACGGATCCTACGAGCAGTACTTC. This sequence encodes CASRVDGSYEQYF.

This clone was seen a handful of times. The V and J genes are TRBV28 and TRBJ2-7, with D perhaps given as TRBD1 or TRBD2 (6 bases each). The CDR3 has 16 residues. From germline, CDR1 is MDHEN and CDR2 SYDVKM. Deletions cut 6 bases from V and 2 bases from J, with 20 bases between. CDR3 DNA sequence: TGTGCCAGCAGCCGCCCCCACAGGGAGGCCGCCTACGAGCAGTACTTC. Translating it yields CASSRPHREAAYEQYF.

The J gene is TRBJ2-7, the V gene TRBV18; 7 nucleotides align to TRBD1. This CDR3 is built from 14 residues. Per germline, CDR1 KGHSH and CDR2 LQKENI. The ends lost 3 bases at V and 5 bases at J; junction bases unmatched: 7. The CDR3 DNA reads TGTGCCAGCTCACCGCGGACAGGAGCCCACGAGCAGTACTTC. This encodes CASSPRTGAHEQYF.

V is TRBV7-9 and J is TRBJ1-3, with a possible D match to TRBD1 (6 bases). Germline assignment: CDR1 SEHNR and CDR2 FQNEAQ (reference sequence). Trimming removed 4 bases from V and 0 bases from J, with 10 bases in between. The CDR3 runs 15 residues. The CDR3 sequence: CASSSGHRSGNTIYF. The CDR3 DNA is TGTGCCAGCAGCTCGGGACACCGCTCTGGAAACACCATATATTTT.

The rearrangement joins TRBV27 to TRBJ2-1; 7 bases are shared with TRBD1. J was trimmed by 9 bases and V by 4 bases; bases with no gene match: 6. CDR1 MNHEY and CDR2 SMNVEV come from the germline V gene (reference sequence). This CDR3 has 13 amino acids. The CDR3 nucleotides read TGTGCCAGCAGTTACCAGGGGGTCAGTGAGCAGTTCTTC. This translates into CASSYQGVSEQFF.

This clone came up a few times. The chain couples TRBV30 to TRBJ2-5; D is unresolved. The J call may be in error: the DNA end matches TRBJ2-7 better. The V gene's germline CDR1 is GTSNPN and CDR2 SVGIG (reference sequence). The CDR3 contains 13 residues. CDR3 in amino acids: CAWSNPVGYEQYF. The CDR3 DNA follows: TGTGCCTGGAGTAATCCAGTAGGCTACGAGCAGTACTTC.